This T cell receptor (beta chain) is from a study of T cell repertoires in cytomegalovirus infection. In TCRdb, the reads were re-called with MiXCR into one record per CDR3 protein. Among fewer than 650,000 distinct CDR3 sequences listed, over 35% were seen once. Concerning this clonotype: Its cognate antigen is unknown.

The CDR3 has 15 residues. The V segment lost 4 bases and the J segment 7 bases; nucleotides outside the gene matches: 8. The germline V gene has CDR1 SNHLY and CDR2 FYNNEI. Specimen: cultured PBMCs, collected from culture after CMV antigen stimulation. The receptor comes from a human donor in good health (CMV status not recorded). Some clones in this sample may be carry-over from other donors' samples. The chain joins TRBV2 to TRBJ2-1, with 9 positions matching TRBD2. The CDR3 loop reads CASSGGTSPTNEQFF. CDR3 bases: TGTGCCAGCAGTGGGGGGACTAGCCCCACGAATGAGCAGTTCTTC.